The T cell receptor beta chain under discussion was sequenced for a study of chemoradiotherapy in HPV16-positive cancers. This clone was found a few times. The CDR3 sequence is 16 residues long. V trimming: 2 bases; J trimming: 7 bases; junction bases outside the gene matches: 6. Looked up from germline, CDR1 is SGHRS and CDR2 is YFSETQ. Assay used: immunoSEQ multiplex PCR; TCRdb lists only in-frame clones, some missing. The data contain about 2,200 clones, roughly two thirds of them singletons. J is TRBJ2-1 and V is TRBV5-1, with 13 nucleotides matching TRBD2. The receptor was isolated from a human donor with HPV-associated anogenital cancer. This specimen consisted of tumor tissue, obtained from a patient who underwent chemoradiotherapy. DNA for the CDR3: TGCGCCAGCAGCTTAAGGACTAGCGGGAGTAATAATGAGCAGTTCTTC. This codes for CASSLRTSGSNNEQFF.